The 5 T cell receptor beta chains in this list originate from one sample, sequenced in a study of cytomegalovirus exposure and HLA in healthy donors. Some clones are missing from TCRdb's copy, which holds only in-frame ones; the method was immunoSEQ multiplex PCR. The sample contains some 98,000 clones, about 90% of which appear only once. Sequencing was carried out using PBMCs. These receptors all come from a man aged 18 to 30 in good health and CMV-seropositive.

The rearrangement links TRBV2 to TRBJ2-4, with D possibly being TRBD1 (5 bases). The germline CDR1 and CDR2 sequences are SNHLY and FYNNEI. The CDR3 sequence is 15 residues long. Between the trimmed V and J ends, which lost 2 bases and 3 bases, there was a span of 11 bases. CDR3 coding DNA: TGTGCCAGCAGTGAAACGACAGAGAACAAAAACATTCAGTACTTC. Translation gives CASSETTENKNIQYF.

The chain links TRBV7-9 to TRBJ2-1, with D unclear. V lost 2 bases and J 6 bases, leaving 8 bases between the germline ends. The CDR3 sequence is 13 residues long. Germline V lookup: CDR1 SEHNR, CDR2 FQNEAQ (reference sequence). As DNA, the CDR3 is TGTGCCAGCAGCTTATTATCCCCCAATGAGCAGTTCTTC. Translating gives CASSLLSPNEQFF.

The CDR3 bases are TGTGCCAGCAGTTACAGGGTGACTAGAGGTGCAGATACGCAGTATTTT. This translates into CASSYRVTRGADTQYF. The gene calls are TRBV6-5 and TRBJ2-3; possibly TRBD2 for D (6 bases). The V gene's germline CDR1 is MNHEY and CDR2 SVGAGI. The CDR3 is made up of 16 amino acids. Trimming pared 2 bases from V and 4 bases from J, leaving 16 bases between.

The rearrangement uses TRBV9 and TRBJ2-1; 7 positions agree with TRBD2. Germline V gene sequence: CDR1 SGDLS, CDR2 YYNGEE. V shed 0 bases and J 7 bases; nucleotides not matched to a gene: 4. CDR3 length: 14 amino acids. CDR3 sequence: CASSVGTSNNEQFF. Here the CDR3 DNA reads TGTGCCAGCAGCGTAGGGACTAGTAATAATGAGCAGTTCTTC.

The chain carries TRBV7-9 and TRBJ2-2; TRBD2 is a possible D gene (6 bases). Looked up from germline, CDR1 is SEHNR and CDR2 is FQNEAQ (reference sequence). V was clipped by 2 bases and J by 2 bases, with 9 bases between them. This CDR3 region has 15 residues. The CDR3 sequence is CASSLRLVNTGELFF. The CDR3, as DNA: TGTGCCAGCAGCTTACGACTAGTAAACACCGGGGAGCTGTTTTTT. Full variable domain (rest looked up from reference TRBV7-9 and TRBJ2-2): DTGVSQNPRHKITKRGQNVTFRCDPISEHNRLYWYRQTLGQGPEFLTYFQNEAQLEKSRLLSDRFSAERPKGSFSTLEIQRTEQGDSAMYLCASSLRLVNTGELFFGEGSRLTVL.